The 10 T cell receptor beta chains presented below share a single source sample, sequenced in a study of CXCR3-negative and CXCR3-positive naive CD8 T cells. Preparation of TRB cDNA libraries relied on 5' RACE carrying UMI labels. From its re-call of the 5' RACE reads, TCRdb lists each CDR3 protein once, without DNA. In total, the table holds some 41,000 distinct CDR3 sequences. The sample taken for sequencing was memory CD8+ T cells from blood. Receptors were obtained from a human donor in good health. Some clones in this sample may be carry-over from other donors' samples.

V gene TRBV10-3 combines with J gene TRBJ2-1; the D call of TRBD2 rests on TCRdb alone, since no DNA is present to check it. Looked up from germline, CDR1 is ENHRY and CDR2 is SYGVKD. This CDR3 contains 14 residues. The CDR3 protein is CAISPGLAGVEQFF.

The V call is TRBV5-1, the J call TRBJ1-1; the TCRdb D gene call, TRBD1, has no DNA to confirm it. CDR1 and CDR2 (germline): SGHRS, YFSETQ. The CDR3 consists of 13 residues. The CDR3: CASRIGAITEAFF.

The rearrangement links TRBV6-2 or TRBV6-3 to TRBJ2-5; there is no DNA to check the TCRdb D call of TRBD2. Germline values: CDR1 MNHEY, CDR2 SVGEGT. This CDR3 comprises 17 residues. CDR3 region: CASSYSDGSGGLATQYF.

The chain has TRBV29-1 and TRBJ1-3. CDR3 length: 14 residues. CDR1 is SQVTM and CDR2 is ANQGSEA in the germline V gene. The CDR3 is CSVVGRHSGNTIYF.

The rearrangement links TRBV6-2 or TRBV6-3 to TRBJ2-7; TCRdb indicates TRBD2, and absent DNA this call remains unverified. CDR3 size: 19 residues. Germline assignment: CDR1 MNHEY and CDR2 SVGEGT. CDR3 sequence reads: CASSSPSGLAGVIFYEQYF.

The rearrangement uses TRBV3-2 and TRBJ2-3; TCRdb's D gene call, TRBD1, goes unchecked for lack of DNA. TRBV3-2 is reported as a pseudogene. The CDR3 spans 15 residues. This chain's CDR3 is CASSPPGTGTDTQYF.

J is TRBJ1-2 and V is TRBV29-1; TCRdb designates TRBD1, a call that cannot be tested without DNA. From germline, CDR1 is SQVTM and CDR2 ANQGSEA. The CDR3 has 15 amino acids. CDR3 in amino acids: CSVEDRQGAAYGYTF.

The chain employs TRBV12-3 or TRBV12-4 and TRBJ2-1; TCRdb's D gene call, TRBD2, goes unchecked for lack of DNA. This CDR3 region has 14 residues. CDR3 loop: CASSLTSGADEQFF.

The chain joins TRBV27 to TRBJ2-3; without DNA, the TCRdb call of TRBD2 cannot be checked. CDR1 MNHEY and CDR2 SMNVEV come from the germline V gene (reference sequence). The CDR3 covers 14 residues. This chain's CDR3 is CASSSTPRGDTQYF.

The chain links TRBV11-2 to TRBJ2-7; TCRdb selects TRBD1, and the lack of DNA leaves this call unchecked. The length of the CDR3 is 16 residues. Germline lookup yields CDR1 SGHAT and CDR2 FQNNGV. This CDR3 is CASSFSAGGASYEQYF.